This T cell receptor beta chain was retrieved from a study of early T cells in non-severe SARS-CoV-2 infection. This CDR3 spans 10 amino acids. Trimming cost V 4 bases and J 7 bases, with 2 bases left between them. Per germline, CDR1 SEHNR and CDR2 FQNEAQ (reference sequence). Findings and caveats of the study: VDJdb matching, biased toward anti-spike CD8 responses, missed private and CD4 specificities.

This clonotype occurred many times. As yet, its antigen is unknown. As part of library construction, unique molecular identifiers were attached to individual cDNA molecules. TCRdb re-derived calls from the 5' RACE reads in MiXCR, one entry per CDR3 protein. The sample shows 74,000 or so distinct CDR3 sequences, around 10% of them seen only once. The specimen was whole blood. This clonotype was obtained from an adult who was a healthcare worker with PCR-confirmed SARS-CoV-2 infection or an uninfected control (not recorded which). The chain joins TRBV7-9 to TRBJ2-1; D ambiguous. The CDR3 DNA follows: TGTGCCAGCAGCTGGAATGAGCAGTTCTTC. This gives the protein CASSWNEQFF.